The rows below give T cell receptor beta chains drawn from one sample of a study of blood T cell repertoires in COVID-19. Some clones are missing from TCRdb's copy, which holds only in-frame ones; the method was immunoSEQ multiplex PCR. The data hold 200,000 to 250,000 clones, with around 90% observed a single time. The source material was PBMCs or T cells enriched from blood (not recorded which). These receptors originate from a middle-aged man who had been exposed to COVID-19. Both conserved end residues are part of each CDR3. A D gene is named only where the DNA matches it firmly. Size values are once, few and many counts, or a class for expanded clones, and some rows have none.

CDR3 length: 15; D gene: .; clone size: .; V gene: TRBV5-4; J gene: TRBJ1-1; CDR3 DNA: TGTGCCAGCAGCCATGCCCTCTCAGAGAACACTGAAGCTTTCTTT; CDR3 protein: CASSHALSENTEAFF
CDR3 length: 15; D gene: TRBD1; clone size: .; V gene: TRBV6-5; J gene: TRBJ2-2; CDR3 DNA: TGTGCCAGCAGTTCTAACAGGGGAAACACCGGGGAGCTGTTTTTT; CDR3 protein: CASSSNRGNTGELFF
CDR3 length: 12; D gene: TRBD1; clone size: .; V gene: TRBV6-5; J gene: TRBJ1-1; CDR3 DNA: TGTGCATCACAGGGGCTGAACACTGAAGCTTTCTTT; CDR3 protein: CASQGLNTEAFF
CDR3 length: 15; D gene: .; clone size: .; V gene: TRBV5-1; J gene: TRBJ2-5; CDR3 DNA: TGCGCCAGCAGCTTGGACGCGGGACCTCAAGAGACCCAGTACTTC; CDR3 protein: CASSLDAGPQETQYF
CDR3 length: 15; D gene: .; clone size: .; V gene: TRBV5-1; J gene: TRBJ1-1; CDR3 DNA: TGCGCCAGCAGCGACATCGGGCAGGGGTACACTGAAGCTTTCTTT; CDR3 protein: CASSDIGQGYTEAFF
CDR3 length: 17; D gene: .; clone size: .; V gene: TRBV18; J gene: TRBJ1-6; CDR3 DNA: TGTGCCAGCTCATCCAAACAAGGGGTGGACTATAATTCACCCCTCCACTTT; CDR3 protein: CASSSKQGVDYNSPLHF
CDR3 length: 16; D gene: .; clone size: .; V gene: TRBV4-2; J gene: TRBJ1-2; CDR3 DNA: TGTGCCAGCAGCTCCACGAGAGCACGATCTAACTATGGCTACACCTTC; CDR3 protein: CASSSTRARSNYGYTF
CDR3 length: 15; D gene: TRBD1; clone size: .; V gene: TRBV5-1; J gene: TRBJ2-3; CDR3 DNA: TGCGCCAGCAGCCGGACAGGGGAAAACTCAGATACGCAGTATTTT; CDR3 protein: CASSRTGENSDTQYF
CDR3 length: 13; D gene: .; clone size: once; V gene: TRBV9; J gene: TRBJ1-1; CDR3 DNA: TGTGCCAGCAACTCAGGTATTAACACTGAAGCTTTCTTT; CDR3 protein: CASNSGINTEAFF
CDR3 length: 14; D gene: .; clone size: once; V gene: TRBV7-2; J gene: TRBJ2-5; CDR3 DNA: TGTGCCAGCAGCCTTATCAGGGGAAAAGAGACCCAGTACTTC; CDR3 protein: CASSLIRGKETQYF
CDR3 length: 16; D gene: .; clone size: .; V gene: TRBV18; J gene: TRBJ2-7; CDR3 DNA: TGTGCCAGCTCACCACCGTCAGGCCCGACCTCCTACGAGCAGTACTTC; CDR3 protein: CASSPPSGPTSYEQYF
CDR3 length: 15; D gene: TRBD1; clone size: .; V gene: TRBV19; J gene: TRBJ1-5; CDR3 DNA: TGTGCCAGTAGTCCCCGGGACAGTGTGAATCAGCCCCAGCATTTT; CDR3 protein: CASSPRDSVNQPQHF
CDR3 length: 16; D gene: TRBD1; clone size: .; V gene: TRBV3-1/TRBV3-2; J gene: TRBJ1-6; CDR3 DNA: TGTGCCAGCAGGGCGAGGGACAGAGGATATAATTCACCCCTCCACTTT; CDR3 protein: CASRARDRGYNSPLHF
CDR3 length: 19; D gene: TRBD2; clone size: .; V gene: TRBV19; J gene: TRBJ2-6; CDR3 DNA: TGTGCCAGTAGCCCGGATGGGGGGGGTATATACTCTGGGGCCAACGTCCTGACTTTC; CDR3 protein: CASSPDGGGIYSGANVLTF
CDR3 length: 17; D gene: .; clone size: .; V gene: TRBV5-5; J gene: TRBJ1-2; CDR3 DNA: TGTGCCAGCAGCTTGGACAGCAGAGCTTTAACTAACTATGGCTACACCTTC; CDR3 protein: CASSLDSRALTNYGYTF
CDR3 length: 16; D gene: .; clone size: .; V gene: TRBV24-1; J gene: TRBJ2-1; CDR3 DNA: TGTGCCACCAGTCCTCAGACAGGGGAGGGGCTCGATGAGCAGTTCTTC; CDR3 protein: CATSPQTGEGLDEQFF
CDR3 length: 16; D gene: .; clone size: once; V gene: TRBV5-1; J gene: TRBJ2-5; CDR3 DNA: TGCGCCAGCAGCTTGTCAGACAGTCCGGCGGGGGAGACCCAGTACTTC; CDR3 protein: CASSLSDSPAGETQYF
CDR3 length: 16; D gene: TRBD1; clone size: .; V gene: TRBV11-2; J gene: TRBJ2-7; CDR3 DNA: TGTGCCAGCAGCTTATATTCAGGGGGATTTGCCTACGAGCAGTACTTC; CDR3 protein: CASSLYSGGFAYEQYF
CDR3 length: 17; D gene: .; clone size: .; V gene: TRBV9; J gene: TRBJ2-5; CDR3 DNA: TGTGCCAGCAGCCCCCGAGGGTCGGTCTTGGAGCAAGAGACCCAGTACTTC; CDR3 protein: CASSPRGSVLEQETQYF
CDR3 length: 11; D gene: .; clone size: .; V gene: TRBV5-1; J gene: TRBJ2-7; CDR3 DNA: TGCGCCAGCAGGGACACCTACGAGCAGTACTTC; CDR3 protein: CASRDTYEQYF
CDR3 length: 12; D gene: TRBD1; clone size: .; V gene: TRBV28; J gene: TRBJ1-2; CDR3 DNA: TGTGCCAGCTGTAGACAGGGCCTGGGCTACACCTTC; CDR3 protein: CASCRQGLGYTF
CDR3 length: 16; D gene: TRBD2; clone size: .; V gene: TRBV27; J gene: TRBJ2-5; CDR3 DNA: TGTGCCAGCAGTTTAGTGGCTAGCGGGAGCATGGGGACCCAGTACTTC; CDR3 protein: CASSLVASGSMGTQYF
CDR3 length: 15; D gene: .; clone size: .; V gene: TRBV28; J gene: TRBJ2-1; CDR3 DNA: TGTGCCAGCAGTACGGGAGAACGGTCCTACAATGAGCAGTTCTTC; CDR3 protein: CASSTGERSYNEQFF
CDR3 length: 14; D gene: TRBD1; clone size: .; V gene: TRBV10-3; J gene: TRBJ1-5; CDR3 DNA: TGTGCCATCAGTGGCACAGGGGGTGGTCAGCCCCAGCATTTT; CDR3 protein: CAISGTGGGQPQHF
CDR3 length: 15; D gene: .; clone size: .; V gene: TRBV5-8; J gene: TRBJ2-4; CDR3 DNA: TGTGCCAGCAGCGCTGATTTTGAGGCCAAAAACATTCAGTACTTC; CDR3 protein: CASSADFEAKNIQYF
CDR3 length: 15; D gene: .; clone size: .; V gene: TRBV24-1; J gene: TRBJ2-1; CDR3 DNA: TGTGCCACCAGTGATCCCGGAGCTGGCTACAATGAGCAGTTCTTC; CDR3 protein: CATSDPGAGYNEQFF
CDR3 length: 15; D gene: .; clone size: .; V gene: TRBV5-8; J gene: TRBJ1-5; CDR3 DNA: TGTGCCAGCAGCTTGGAACAGGGATACAATCAGCCCCAGCATTTT; CDR3 protein: CASSLEQGYNQPQHF
CDR3 length: 15; D gene: TRBD2; clone size: .; V gene: TRBV11-3; J gene: TRBJ2-1; CDR3 DNA: TGTGCCAGCAGCTTAATAGGACTAGTCTACAATGAGCAGTTCTTC; CDR3 protein: CASSLIGLVYNEQFF
CDR3 length: 13; D gene: .; clone size: .; V gene: TRBV11-1; J gene: TRBJ1-2; CDR3 DNA: TGTGCCACCGCCGAGGATCTCTACTATGGCTACACCTTC; CDR3 protein: CATAEDLYYGYTF
CDR3 length: 14; D gene: .; clone size: .; V gene: TRBV10-3; J gene: TRBJ1-2; CDR3 DNA: TGTGCCATCAGGCCCCTGCAGGGGTTCTATGGCTACACCTTC; CDR3 protein: CAIRPLQGFYGYTF
CDR3 length: 13; D gene: .; clone size: .; V gene: TRBV29-1; J gene: TRBJ1-3; CDR3 DNA: TGCAGCGTTGGAATATCTACGGGAAACACCATATATTTT; CDR3 protein: CSVGISTGNTIYF
CDR3 length: 13; D gene: TRBD1; clone size: .; V gene: TRBV11-2; J gene: TRBJ1-2; CDR3 DNA: TGTGCCAGCAGCTTACAGGGGGCGCGTGGCTACACCTTC; CDR3 protein: CASSLQGARGYTF
CDR3 length: 17; D gene: .; clone size: .; V gene: TRBV10-3; J gene: TRBJ1-2; CDR3 DNA: TGTGCCATCAGTGAACGCGAATCCGGTCAGGCCGTCTATGGCTACACCTTC; CDR3 protein: CAISERESGQAVYGYTF
CDR3 length: 13; D gene: .; clone size: .; V gene: TRBV28; J gene: TRBJ2-2; CDR3 DNA: TGTGCCAGCAGACTTAAGAACACCGGGGAGCTGTTTTTT; CDR3 protein: CASRLKNTGELFF
CDR3 length: 16; D gene: TRBD1; clone size: .; V gene: TRBV19; J gene: TRBJ2-3; CDR3 DNA: TGTGCCAGTAGTTCTCGGACAGGCGTTTTCACAGATACGCAGTATTTT; CDR3 protein: CASSSRTGVFTDTQYF
CDR3 length: 14; D gene: TRBD1; clone size: few; V gene: TRBV7-9; J gene: TRBJ2-3; CDR3 DNA: TGTGCCGGACAGGGGTTTCCTAGCACAGATACGCAGTATTTT; CDR3 protein: CAGQGFPSTDTQYF
CDR3 length: 18; D gene: TRBD1; clone size: once; V gene: TRBV7-2; J gene: TRBJ2-1; CDR3 DNA: TGTGCCAGCAGCTTAGACCTGGGACAGGGGCGCTCCTACAATGAGCAGTTCTTC; CDR3 protein: CASSLDLGQGRSYNEQFF
CDR3 length: 13; D gene: TRBD2; clone size: .; V gene: TRBV7-9; J gene: TRBJ2-3; CDR3 DNA: TGTGCCAGGGCGGGACTAGAGTCAGATACGCAGTATTTT; CDR3 protein: CARAGLESDTQYF
CDR3 length: 18; D gene: TRBD1; clone size: few; V gene: TRBV15; J gene: TRBJ1-1; CDR3 DNA: TGTGCCACCAGCAGAGATCTGAGGACAGGGTCGGGTCGCACTGAAGCTTTCTTT; CDR3 protein: CATSRDLRTGSGRTEAFF
CDR3 length: 15; D gene: .; clone size: .; V gene: TRBV6-2/TRBV6-3; J gene: TRBJ1-6; CDR3 DNA: TGTGCCAGCAGTGTCCATCCTACTACCACTTCACCCCTCCACTTT; CDR3 protein: CASSVHPTTTSPLHF
CDR3 length: 14; D gene: .; clone size: .; V gene: TRBV5-6; J gene: TRBJ2-5; CDR3 DNA: TGTGCCAGCAGCTTGGTCGCGGGGGCGGAGACCCAGTACTTC; CDR3 protein: CASSLVAGAETQYF
CDR3 length: 14; D gene: TRBD2; clone size: .; V gene: TRBV28; J gene: TRBJ2-1; CDR3 DNA: TGTGCCAGCAGAGGACTAGCGGGAGCCACTGAGCAGTTCTTC; CDR3 protein: CASRGLAGATEQFF
CDR3 length: 16; D gene: .; clone size: .; V gene: TRBV7-2; J gene: TRBJ1-5; CDR3 DNA: TGTGCCAGCAGCTTACTATCAGGGATGGGCAATCAGCCCCAGCATTTT; CDR3 protein: CASSLLSGMGNQPQHF
CDR3 length: 14; D gene: .; clone size: .; V gene: TRBV5-1; J gene: TRBJ1-1; CDR3 DNA: TGCGCCAGCAGCTTGGAAGGGGGGGCCGGTGAAGCTTTCTTT; CDR3 protein: CASSLEGGAGEAFF
CDR3 length: 14; D gene: .; clone size: .; V gene: TRBV6-6; J gene: TRBJ2-7; CDR3 DNA: TGTGCCAGCAGCTTGGGACAAGGACTCTACGAGCAGTACTTC; CDR3 protein: CASSLGQGLYEQYF
CDR3 length: 13; D gene: .; clone size: .; V gene: TRBV19; J gene: TRBJ1-1; CDR3 DNA: TGTGCCAGTAGTATAACGGGGACACCTGAAGCTTTCTTT; CDR3 protein: CASSITGTPEAFF
CDR3 length: 16; D gene: TRBD2; clone size: .; V gene: TRBV13; J gene: TRBJ2-1; CDR3 DNA: TGTGCCAGCAGCATACCGCGGGAGGGCCAGAGGAATGAGCAGTTCTTC; CDR3 protein: CASSIPREGQRNEQFF
CDR3 length: 13; D gene: .; clone size: .; V gene: TRBV13; J gene: TRBJ2-1; CDR3 DNA: TGTGCCAGCAGCTTAGGGACTCCCAATGAGCAGTTCTTC; CDR3 protein: CASSLGTPNEQFF
CDR3 length: 16; D gene: .; clone size: .; V gene: TRBV4-1; J gene: TRBJ1-4; CDR3 DNA: TGCGCCAGCAGCCAAGTGATGGTAGCGATTAATGAAAAACTGTTTTTT; CDR3 protein: CASSQVMVAINEKLFF
CDR3 length: 11; D gene: .; clone size: .; V gene: TRBV20-1; J gene: TRBJ2-5; CDR3 DNA: TGCAGTGCAGGACAGCGAGAGACCCAGTACTTC; CDR3 protein: CSAGQRETQYF
CDR3 length: 15; D gene: .; clone size: .; V gene: TRBV20-1; J gene: TRBJ2-5; CDR3 DNA: TGCAGTGCTAGTACCTTTCTAGCGCCGTCGGTGACCCAGTACTTC; CDR3 protein: CSASTFLAPSVTQYF
CDR3 length: 13; D gene: TRBD1; clone size: once; V gene: TRBV10-3; J gene: TRBJ1-6; CDR3 DNA: TGTGCCATCAGCGGACAGGGTAACTCACCCCTCCACTTT; CDR3 protein: CAISGQGNSPLHF
CDR3 length: 15; D gene: .; clone size: .; V gene: TRBV9; J gene: TRBJ1-5; CDR3 DNA: TGTGCCAGCAGCGTAGGAGGAGCCGGCAATCAGCCCCAGCATTTT; CDR3 protein: CASSVGGAGNQPQHF
CDR3 length: 15; D gene: .; clone size: .; V gene: TRBV5-1; J gene: TRBJ1-1; CDR3 DNA: TGCGCCAGCAGCTCATTGCCGGGGGGGAAAGGCGAAGCTTTCTTT; CDR3 protein: CASSSLPGGKGEAFF
CDR3 length: 12; D gene: .; clone size: .; V gene: TRBV29-1; J gene: TRBJ1-4; CDR3 DNA: TGCAGCGTTGGACACTCGAATGAAAAACTGTTTTTT; CDR3 protein: CSVGHSNEKLFF
CDR3 length: 16; D gene: TRBD1; clone size: .; V gene: TRBV28; J gene: TRBJ1-4; CDR3 DNA: TGTGCCAGCACCCCCTCCACCGGGACAGGGACTGAAAAACTGTTTTTT; CDR3 protein: CASTPSTGTGTEKLFF
CDR3 length: 15; D gene: .; clone size: .; V gene: TRBV5-4; J gene: TRBJ1-6; CDR3 DNA: TGTGCCAGCAGCTTGCGCCAGGGCCCCAATTCACCCCTCCACTTT; CDR3 protein: CASSLRQGPNSPLHF